Following are 10 T cell receptor beta chains from one sample sequenced in a study of OX40 agonist ivuxolimab in advanced cancers. Libraries were prepared through the immunoSEQ multiplex PCR assay. TCRdb mirrors the immuneACCESS table, restricted to in-frame sequences. Some clones are absent from its copies; in checked studies, under half trace to an unresolved V gene, and the reason for the others is unknown. Present in this sample are some 54,000 clones, roughly 80% of which were seen just once. The ten largest clonotypes hold roughly 4.6% of the sample. The material was CD4+ or CD8+ T cells sorted from blood, obtained in a trial of the OX40 agonist ivuxolimab. All receptors derive from an adult with an advanced solid tumor such as melanoma, head and neck, liver or kidney cancer.

The chain combines TRBV28 with TRBJ1-1; D unclear. The CDR3 contains 14 residues. Trimming left V 11 bases short and J 1 base short, with 17 bases between. Looked up from germline, CDR1 is MDHEN and CDR2 is SYDVKM. The CDR3 sequence is CAVVRSGGNTEAFF. CDR3 nucleotides: TGTGCCGTAGTCCGGAGCGGAGGGAACACTGAAGCTTTCTTT.

The J gene is TRBJ1-1, the V gene TRBV5-6; perhaps TRBD1 as D (6 bases). The CDR3 is 13 residues long. V gave up 4 bases and J gave up 4 bases, with 11 bases separating them. Germline assignment: CDR1 SGHDT and CDR2 YYEEEE. The CDR3 loop is CASSQTGGTEAFF. The CDR3 DNA reads TGTGCCAGCAGCCAGACAGGAGGCACTGAAGCTTTCTTT.

The chain carries TRBV28 and TRBJ2-3, with D perhaps TRBD2 (6 bases). Per germline, CDR1 MDHEN and CDR2 SYDVKM. The CDR3 is 16 amino acids. Trimming removed 6 bases from V and 0 bases from J, with 16 bases in between. The CDR3 loop reads CASSKIAVYSTDTQYF. CDR3 bases: TGTGCCAGCAGCAAAATAGCGGTATATAGCACAGATACGCAGTATTTT.

This chain links TRBV19 with TRBJ1-3; D remains ambiguous. V lost 7 bases and J lost 0, with 7 bases in between. Per the germline V gene, CDR1 is LNHDA and CDR2 is SQIVND (reference sequence). The CDR3 contains 13 residues. The CDR3 protein is CASTTGSGNTIYF. The DNA of the CDR3 is TGTGCCAGTACAACCGGCTCTGGAAACACCATATATTTT.

This clone was detected only a few times. The genes are TRBV5-6 and TRBJ2-1, with D tentatively TRBD2 (6 bases). The CDR3 runs to 16 residues. Germline V gene lookup returns CDR1 SGHDT and CDR2 YYEEEE. V lost 4 bases and J lost 2, with 16 bases in between. The CDR3: CASSRGGAVAYNEQFF. The DNA of the CDR3 is TGTGCCAGCAGCCGCGGAGGGGCCGTAGCCTACAATGAGCAGTTCTTC.

This chain uses TRBV18 with TRBJ2-2; D could derive from TRBD1 or TRBD2 (5 bases each). The length of the CDR3 is 16 residues. V was cut by 3 bases and J by 3 bases, with 14 bases left in between. Germline loops: CDR1 KGHSH, CDR2 LQKENI. The CDR3 is CASSPVGGHYTGELFF. The CDR3, as DNA: TGTGCCAGCTCACCGGTTGGAGGACACTACACCGGGGAGCTGTTTTTT.

The chain's CDR3 is CASSFGAGDGTQYF. Here the CDR3 DNA reads TGCGCCAGCAGCTTTGGAGCGGGGGATGGTACGCAGTATTTT. This chain joins TRBV5-1 and TRBJ2-3; TRBD2 matches at 8 bases. The CDR3 consists of 14 residues. J was trimmed by 8 bases and V by 2 bases; bases with no gene match: 7. Germline CDR1 SGHRS, CDR2 YFSETQ.

V gene TRBV6-5 combines with J gene TRBJ1-4; weak D call: TRBD1 (5 bases). Germline values: CDR1 MNHEY, CDR2 SVGAGI. V lost 6 bases and J lost 8, with 16 bases in between. The CDR3 runs 14 residues. The CDR3 reads CASRRGGEREKLFF. In nucleotides, the CDR3 is TGTGCCAGCAGGAGGGGAGGAGAAAGAGAAAAACTGTTTTTT.

The rearrangement joins TRBV2 to TRBJ1-2; 10 nucleotides line up with TRBD1. Germline V lookup: CDR1 SNHLY, CDR2 FYNNEI. The length of the CDR3 is 16 residues. The V gene end was trimmed by 8 bases and the J gene end by 4 bases; junction bases not matched to a gene: 13. The CDR3: CASLRQGAGSPYGYTF. The CDR3 DNA reads as TGTGCCAGCCTTAGACAGGGGGCGGGTAGCCCCTATGGCTACACCTTC.

This clone was detected only once. The chain couples TRBV5-8 to TRBJ2-5; TRBD2 matches 7 bases. V lost 3 bases, J lost 2 bases, and 7 bases stayed unmatched. The CDR3 has 15 residues. Per the germline V gene, CDR1 is SGHTS and CDR2 is YDEGEE. DNA for the CDR3: TGTGCCAGCAGCTGGCGGGGGACTCTTCAAGAGACCCAGTACTTC. Translation: CASSWRGTLQETQYF. Combining the CDR3 with reference TRBV5-8 and TRBJ2-5 gives the whole variable domain EAGVTQSPTHLIKTRGQQATLRCSPISGHTSVYWYQQALGLGLQFLLWYDEGEERNRGNFPPRFSGRQFPNYSSELNVNALELEDSALYLCASSWRGTLQETQYFGPGTRLLVL.